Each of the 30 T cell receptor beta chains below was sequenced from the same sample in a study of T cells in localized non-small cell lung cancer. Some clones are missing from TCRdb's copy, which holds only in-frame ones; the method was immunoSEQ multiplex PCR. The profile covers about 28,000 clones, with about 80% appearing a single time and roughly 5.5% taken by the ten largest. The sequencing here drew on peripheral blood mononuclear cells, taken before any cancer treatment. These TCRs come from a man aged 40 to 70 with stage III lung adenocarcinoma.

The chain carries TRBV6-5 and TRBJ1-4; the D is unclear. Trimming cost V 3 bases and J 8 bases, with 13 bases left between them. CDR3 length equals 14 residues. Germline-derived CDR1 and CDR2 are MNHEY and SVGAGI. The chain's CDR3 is CASSYTAQGEKLFF. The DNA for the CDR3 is TGTGCCAGCAGTTATACGGCCCAAGGGGAAAAACTGTTTTTT.

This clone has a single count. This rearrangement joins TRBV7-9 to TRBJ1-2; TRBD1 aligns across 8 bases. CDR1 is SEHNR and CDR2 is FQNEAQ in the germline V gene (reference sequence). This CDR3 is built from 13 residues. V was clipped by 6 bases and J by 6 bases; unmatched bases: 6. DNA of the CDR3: TGTGCCAGCAGGGAGCAGGGGGCCAATGGCTACACCTTC. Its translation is CASREQGANGYTF.

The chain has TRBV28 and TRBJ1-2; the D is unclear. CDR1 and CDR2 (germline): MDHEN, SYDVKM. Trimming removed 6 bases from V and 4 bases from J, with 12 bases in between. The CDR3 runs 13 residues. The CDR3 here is CASSAPNIYGYTF. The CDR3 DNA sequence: TGTGCCAGCAGCGCCCCGAACATCTATGGCTACACCTTC.

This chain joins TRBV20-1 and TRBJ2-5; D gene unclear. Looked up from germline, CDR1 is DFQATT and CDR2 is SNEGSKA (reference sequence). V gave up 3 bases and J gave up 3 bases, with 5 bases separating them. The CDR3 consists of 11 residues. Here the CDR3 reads CSASPEETQYF. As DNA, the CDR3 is TGCAGTGCTAGCCCTGAAGAGACCCAGTACTTC.

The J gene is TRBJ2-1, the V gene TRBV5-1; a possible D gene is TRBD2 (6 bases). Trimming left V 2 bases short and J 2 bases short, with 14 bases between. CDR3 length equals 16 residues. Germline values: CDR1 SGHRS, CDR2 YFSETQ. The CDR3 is CASSFEGGTTYNEQFF. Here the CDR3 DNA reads TGCGCCAGCAGCTTCGAGGGAGGAACGACCTACAATGAGCAGTTCTTC.

The CDR3 DNA sequence: TGTGCCAGTAACCTACCCCGGGTCGGGTCGAACACTGAAGCTTTCTTT. Amino acid sequence: CASNLPRVGSNTEAFF. This chain uses TRBV28 with TRBJ1-1; D gene ambiguous. CDR1 MDHEN and CDR2 SYDVKM come from the germline V gene. The CDR3 loop spans 16 amino acids. V shed 9 bases and J shed 1 base, with 21 bases lying between them.

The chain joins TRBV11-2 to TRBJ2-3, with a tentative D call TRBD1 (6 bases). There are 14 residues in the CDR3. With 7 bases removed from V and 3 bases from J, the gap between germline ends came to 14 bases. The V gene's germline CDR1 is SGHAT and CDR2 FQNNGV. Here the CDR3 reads CASTGDRGTDTQYF. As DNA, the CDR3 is TGTGCCAGCACCGGGGATAGGGGGACAGATACGCAGTATTTT.

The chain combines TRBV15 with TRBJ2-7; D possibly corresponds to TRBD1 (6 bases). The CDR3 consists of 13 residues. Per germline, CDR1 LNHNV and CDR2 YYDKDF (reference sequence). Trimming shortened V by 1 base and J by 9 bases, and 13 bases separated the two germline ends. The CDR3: CATSRATGKWQYV. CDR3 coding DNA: TGTGCCACCAGCAGAGCCACAGGGAAGTGGCAGTACGTC.

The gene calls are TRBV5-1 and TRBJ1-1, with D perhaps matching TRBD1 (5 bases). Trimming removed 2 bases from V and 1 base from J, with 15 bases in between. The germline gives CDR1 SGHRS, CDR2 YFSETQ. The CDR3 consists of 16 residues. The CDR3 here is CASSFWGSLGNTEAFF. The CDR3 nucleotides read TGCGCCAGCAGCTTTTGGGGGTCGCTTGGGAACACTGAAGCTTTCTTT.

The CDR3 bases are TGCGCCAGCGCCCCCTCGGGGGGTTTGAACACCGGGGAGCTGTTTTTT. Protein product: CASAPSGGLNTGELFF. V usage is TRBV5-1 and J usage is TRBJ2-2; TRBD2 aligns across 7 bases. The CDR3 extends over 16 amino acids. Germline loops: CDR1 SGHRS, CDR2 YFSETQ. V was pared by 7 bases and J by 1 base, with 10 bases of the junction left unmatched.

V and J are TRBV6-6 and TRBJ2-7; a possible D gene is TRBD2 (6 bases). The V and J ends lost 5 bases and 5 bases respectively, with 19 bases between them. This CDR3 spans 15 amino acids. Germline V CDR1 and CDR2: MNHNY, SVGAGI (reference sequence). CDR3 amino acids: CASSRLGERRDEQYF. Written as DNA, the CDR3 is TGTGCCAGCAGTCGTCTGGGGGAGAGGAGGGACGAGCAGTACTTC.

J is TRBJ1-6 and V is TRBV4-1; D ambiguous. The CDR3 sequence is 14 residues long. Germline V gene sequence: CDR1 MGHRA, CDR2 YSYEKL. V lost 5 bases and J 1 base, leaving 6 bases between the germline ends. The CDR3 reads CASSIGSYNSPLHF. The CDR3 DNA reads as TGCGCCAGCAGCATCGGTTCCTATAATTCACCCCTCCACTTT.

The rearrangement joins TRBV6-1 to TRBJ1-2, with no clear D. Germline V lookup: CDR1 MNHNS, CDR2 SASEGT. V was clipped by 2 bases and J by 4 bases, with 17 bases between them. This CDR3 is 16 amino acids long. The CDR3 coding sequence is TGTGCCAGCAGTGAACTGAGAGAGCCGGGAGCCTATGGCTACACCTTC. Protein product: CASSELREPGAYGYTF.

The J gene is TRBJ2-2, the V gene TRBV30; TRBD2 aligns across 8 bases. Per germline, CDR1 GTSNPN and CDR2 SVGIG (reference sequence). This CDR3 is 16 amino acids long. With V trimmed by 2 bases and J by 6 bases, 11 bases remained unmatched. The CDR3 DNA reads TGTGCCTGGAGTTCCCCGAGAGGGACTAGACCCGGGGAGCTGTTTTTT. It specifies CAWSSPRGTRPGELFF. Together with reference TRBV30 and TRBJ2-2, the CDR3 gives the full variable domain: SQTIHQWPATLVQPVGSPLSLECTVEGTSNPNLYWYRQAAGRGLQLLFYSVGIGQISSEVPQNLSASRPQDRQFILSSKKLLLSDSGFYLCAWSSPRGTRPGELFFGEGSRLTVL.

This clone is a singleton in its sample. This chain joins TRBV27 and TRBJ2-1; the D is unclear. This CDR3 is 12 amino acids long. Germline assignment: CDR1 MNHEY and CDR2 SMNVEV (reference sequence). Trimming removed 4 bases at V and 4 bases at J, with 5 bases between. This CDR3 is CASSSQYNEQFF. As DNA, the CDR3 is TGTGCCAGCAGTTCCCAGTACAATGAGCAGTTCTTC.

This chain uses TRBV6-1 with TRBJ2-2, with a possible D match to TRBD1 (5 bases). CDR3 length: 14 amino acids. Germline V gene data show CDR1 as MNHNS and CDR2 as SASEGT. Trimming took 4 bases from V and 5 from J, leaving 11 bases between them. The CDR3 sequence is CASSASPGTGELFF. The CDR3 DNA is TGTGCCAGCAGTGCAAGCCCAGGGACCGGGGAGCTGTTTTTT.

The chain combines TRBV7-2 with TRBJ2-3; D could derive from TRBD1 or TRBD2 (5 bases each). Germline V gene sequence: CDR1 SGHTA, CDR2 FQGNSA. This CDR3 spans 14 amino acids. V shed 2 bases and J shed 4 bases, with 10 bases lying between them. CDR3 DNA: TGTGCCAGCAGCTTAAATCCGGGACCAGATACGCAGTATTTT. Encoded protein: CASSLNPGPDTQYF.

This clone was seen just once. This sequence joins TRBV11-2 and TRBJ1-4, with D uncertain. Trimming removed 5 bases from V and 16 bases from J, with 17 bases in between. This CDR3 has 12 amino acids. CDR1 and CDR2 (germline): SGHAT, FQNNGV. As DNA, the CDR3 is TGTGCCAGCAGCACGGGAGCAAAGCCATCGTTTTTT. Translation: CASSTGAKPSFF. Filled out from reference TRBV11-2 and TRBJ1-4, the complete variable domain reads EAGVAQSPRYKIIEKRQSVAFWCNPISGHATLYWYQQILGQGPKLLIQFQNNGVVDDSQLPKDRFSAERLKGVDSTLKIQPAKLEDSAVYLCASSTGAKPSFFGSGTQLSVL.

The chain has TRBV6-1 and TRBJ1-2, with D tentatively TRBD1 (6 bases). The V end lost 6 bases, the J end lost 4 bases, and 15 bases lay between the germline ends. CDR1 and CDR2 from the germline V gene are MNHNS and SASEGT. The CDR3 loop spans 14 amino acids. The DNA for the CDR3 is TGTGCCAGCAGGGGGAGGGGGGATGCCTATGGCTACACCTTC. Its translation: CASRGRGDAYGYTF.

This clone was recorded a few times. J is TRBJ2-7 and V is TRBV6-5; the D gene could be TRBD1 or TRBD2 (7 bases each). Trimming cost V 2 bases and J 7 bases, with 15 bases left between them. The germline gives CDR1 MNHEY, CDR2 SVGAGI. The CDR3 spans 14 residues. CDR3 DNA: TGTGCCAGCAGTTACCAGGGGGGGGCAGGGGAGCAGTACTTC. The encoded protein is CASSYQGGAGEQYF.

This chain's CDR3 is CASSPTGSGNQPQHF. The CDR3, as DNA: TGTGCCAGCAGCCCGACAGGGTCTGGCAATCAGCCCCAGCATTTT. The chain joins TRBV11-2 to TRBJ1-5, with 7 positions matching TRBD1. The V gene end was trimmed by 5 bases and the J gene end by 2 bases; junction bases not matched to a gene: 6. This CDR3 comprises 15 residues. Germline V gene data show CDR1 as SGHAT and CDR2 as FQNNGV.

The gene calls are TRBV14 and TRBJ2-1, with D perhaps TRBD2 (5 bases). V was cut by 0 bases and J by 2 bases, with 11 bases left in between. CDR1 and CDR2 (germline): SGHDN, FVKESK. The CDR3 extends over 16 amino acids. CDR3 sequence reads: CASSQERGDPYNEQFF. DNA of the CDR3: TGTGCCAGCAGCCAAGAACGGGGAGATCCCTACAATGAGCAGTTCTTC.

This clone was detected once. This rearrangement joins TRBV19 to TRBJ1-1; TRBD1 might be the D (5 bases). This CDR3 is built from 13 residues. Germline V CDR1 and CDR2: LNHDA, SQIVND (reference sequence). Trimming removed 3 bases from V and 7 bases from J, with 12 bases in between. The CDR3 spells CASSMRSTDEAFF. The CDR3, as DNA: TGTGCCAGTAGTATGAGGTCGACAGATGAAGCTTTCTTT.

The CDR3 DNA is TGTGCCAGCTCACCCATCTCTGGGACTAGCGAGTCCTACGAGCAGTACTTC. Its protein product is CASSPISGTSESYEQYF. This chain connects TRBV18 to TRBJ2-7, with TRBD2 identical over 10 bases. Germline CDR1 KGHSH, CDR2 LQKENI. This CDR3 contains 17 residues. With V trimmed by 3 bases and J by 1 base, 9 bases remained unmatched. The whole variable domain, remainder taken from reference TRBV18 and TRBJ2-7, is NAGVMQNPRHLVRRRGQEARLRCSPMKGHSHVYWYRQLPEEGLKFMVYLQKENIIDESGMPKERFSAEFPKEGPSILRIQQVVRGDSAAYFCASSPISGTSESYEQYFGPGTRLTVT.

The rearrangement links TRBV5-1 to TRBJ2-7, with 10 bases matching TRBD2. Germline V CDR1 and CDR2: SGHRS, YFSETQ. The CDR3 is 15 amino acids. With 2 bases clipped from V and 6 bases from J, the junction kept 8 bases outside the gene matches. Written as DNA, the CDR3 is TGCGCCAGCAGCTTATCGGCGCTAGCGGGAGCCGAGCAGTACTTC. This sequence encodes CASSLSALAGAEQYF.

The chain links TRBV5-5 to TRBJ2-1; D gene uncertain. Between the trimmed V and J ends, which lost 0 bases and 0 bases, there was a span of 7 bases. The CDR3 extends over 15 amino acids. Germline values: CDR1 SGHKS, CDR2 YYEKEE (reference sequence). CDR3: CASSLARSSYNEQFF. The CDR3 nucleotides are TGTGCCAGCAGCTTGGCGCGTAGCTCCTACAATGAGCAGTTCTTC.

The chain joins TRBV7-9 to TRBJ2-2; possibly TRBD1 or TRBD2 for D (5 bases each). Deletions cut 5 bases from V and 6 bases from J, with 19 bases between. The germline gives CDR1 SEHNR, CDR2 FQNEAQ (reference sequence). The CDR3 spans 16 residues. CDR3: CASSPFRGARPGELFF. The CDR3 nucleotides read TGTGCCAGCAGCCCCTTTCGAGGGGCGCGGCCCGGGGAGCTGTTTTTT. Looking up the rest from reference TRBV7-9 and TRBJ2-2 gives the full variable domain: DTGVSQNPRHKITKRGQNVTFRCDPISEHNRLYWYRQTLGQGPEFLTYFQNEAQLEKSRLLSDRFSAERPKGSFSTLEIQRTEQGDSAMYLCASSPFRGARPGELFFGEGSRLTVL.

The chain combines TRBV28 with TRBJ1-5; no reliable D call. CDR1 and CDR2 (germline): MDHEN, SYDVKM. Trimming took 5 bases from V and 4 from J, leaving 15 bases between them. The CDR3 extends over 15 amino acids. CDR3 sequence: CASSMDILANQPQHF. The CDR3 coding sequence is TGTGCCAGCAGTATGGATATTTTAGCAAATCAGCCCCAGCATTTT.

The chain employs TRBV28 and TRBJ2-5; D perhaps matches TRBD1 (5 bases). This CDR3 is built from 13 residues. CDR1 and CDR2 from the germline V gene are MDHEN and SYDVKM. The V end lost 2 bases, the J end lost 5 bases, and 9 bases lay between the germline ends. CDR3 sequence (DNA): TGTGCCAGCAGTTTAATAGGGGCGGAGACCCAGTACTTC. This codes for CASSLIGAETQYF.

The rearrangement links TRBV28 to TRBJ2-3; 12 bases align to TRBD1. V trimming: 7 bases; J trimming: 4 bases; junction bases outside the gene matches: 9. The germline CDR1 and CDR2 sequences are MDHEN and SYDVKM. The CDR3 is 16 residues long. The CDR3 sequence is CASTSGQGASSDTQYF. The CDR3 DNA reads TGTGCCAGCACGTCGGGACAGGGGGCTTCATCAGATACGCAGTATTTT.